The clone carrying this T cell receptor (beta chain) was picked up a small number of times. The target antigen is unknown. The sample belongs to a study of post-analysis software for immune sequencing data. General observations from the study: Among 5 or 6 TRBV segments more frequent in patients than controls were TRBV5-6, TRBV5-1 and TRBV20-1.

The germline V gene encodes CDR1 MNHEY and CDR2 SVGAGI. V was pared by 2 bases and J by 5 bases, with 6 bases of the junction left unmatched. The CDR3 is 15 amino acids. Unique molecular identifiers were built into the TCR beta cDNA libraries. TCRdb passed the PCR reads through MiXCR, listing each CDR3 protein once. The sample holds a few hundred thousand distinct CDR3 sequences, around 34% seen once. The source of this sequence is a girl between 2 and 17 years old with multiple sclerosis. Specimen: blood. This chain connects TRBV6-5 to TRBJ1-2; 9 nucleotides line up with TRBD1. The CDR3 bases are TGTGCCAGCAGTTACCGGGGGACAGGGCGGTATGGCTACACCTTC. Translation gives CASSYRGTGRYGYTF.